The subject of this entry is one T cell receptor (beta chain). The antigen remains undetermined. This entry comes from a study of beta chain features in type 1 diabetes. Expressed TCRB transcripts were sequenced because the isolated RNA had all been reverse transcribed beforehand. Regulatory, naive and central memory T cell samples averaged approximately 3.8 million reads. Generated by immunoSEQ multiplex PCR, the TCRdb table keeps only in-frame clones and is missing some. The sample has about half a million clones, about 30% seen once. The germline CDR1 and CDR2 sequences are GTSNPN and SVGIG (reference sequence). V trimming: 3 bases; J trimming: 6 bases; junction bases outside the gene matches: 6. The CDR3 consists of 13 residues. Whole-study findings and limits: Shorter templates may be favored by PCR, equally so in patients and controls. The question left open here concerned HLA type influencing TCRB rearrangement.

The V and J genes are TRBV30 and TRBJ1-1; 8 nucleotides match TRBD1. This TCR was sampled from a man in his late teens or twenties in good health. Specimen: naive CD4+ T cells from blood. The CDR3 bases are TGTGCCTGGAGGGGCAGGGGGCTCTCTGAAGCTTTCTTT. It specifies CAWRGRGLSEAFF.